These T cell receptor beta chains were read from a single sample in a study of OX40 agonist ivuxolimab in advanced cancers. Profiled with immunoSEQ multiplex PCR; TCRdb holds only in-frame clones, not every one. The table records roughly 76,000 clones, around nine tenths of them present only once. The specimen comprised CD4+ or CD8+ T cells sorted from blood, sampled in a trial of the OX40 agonist ivuxolimab. The receptor source for this set is an adult with an advanced solid tumor such as melanoma, head and neck, liver or kidney cancer. CDR3s include the opening cysteine and the closing phenylalanine or tryptophan. D genes are given only for firm matches. Clone size, where shown, is once, few, many, or a class for clones that have expanded.

D gene: NA; J gene: TRBJ1-2; V gene: TRBV5-4; CDR3 length: 17; clone size: NA; CDR3 DNA: TGTGCCAGCAGCTTGCATTCGCCCGCTCGGAGCAACTATGGCTACACCTTC; CDR3 protein: CASSLHSPARSNYGYTF
D gene: NA; J gene: TRBJ1-6; V gene: TRBV28; CDR3 length: 15; clone size: once; CDR3 DNA: TGTGCCAGCAGTTTAGTTCCGGGGACGAATTCACCCCTCCACTTT; CDR3 protein: CASSLVPGTNSPLHF
D gene: NA; J gene: TRBJ1-1; V gene: TRBV6-1; CDR3 length: 13; clone size: NA; CDR3 DNA: TGTGCCATATCACAGGCCCTGAACACTGAAGCTTTCTTT; CDR3 protein: CAISQALNTEAFF
D gene: NA; J gene: TRBJ2-4; V gene: TRBV7-2; CDR3 length: 14; clone size: NA; CDR3 DNA: TGTGCCAGCAGCTTAGGTACAGACAAAAACATTCAGTACTTC; CDR3 protein: CASSLGTDKNIQYF
D gene: NA; J gene: TRBJ1-1; V gene: TRBV28; CDR3 length: 13; clone size: NA; CDR3 DNA: TGTGCCAGCACCCTTCAGGGAGTCACTGAAGCTTTCTTT; CDR3 protein: CASTLQGVTEAFF
D gene: NA; J gene: TRBJ1-2; V gene: TRBV9; CDR3 length: 15; clone size: NA; CDR3 DNA: TGTGCCAGCAGCCCCCAACCACAGGGTAACTATGGCTACACCTTC; CDR3 protein: CASSPQPQGNYGYTF
D gene: TRBD1; J gene: TRBJ1-3; V gene: TRBV9; CDR3 length: 16; clone size: NA; CDR3 DNA: TGTGCCAGCAGCTCCGAGGACAGGGACTCTGGAAACACCATATATTTT; CDR3 protein: CASSSEDRDSGNTIYF
D gene: TRBD2; J gene: TRBJ2-1; V gene: TRBV5-1; CDR3 length: 15; clone size: NA; CDR3 DNA: TGCGCCAGCAGCTCAACTAGCGGGGGGTCTGGGGAGCAGTTCTTC; CDR3 protein: CASSSTSGGSGEQFF
D gene: NA; J gene: TRBJ1-5; V gene: TRBV28; CDR3 length: 13; clone size: few; CDR3 DNA: TGTGCCAGCAGTTTGACCATAGTTCAGCCCCAGCATTTT; CDR3 protein: CASSLTIVQPQHF
D gene: NA; J gene: TRBJ2-1; V gene: TRBV12-5; CDR3 length: 16; clone size: once; CDR3 DNA: TGTGCTAGTGCCCTTGGTTTGGGCAGTAATTTCGATGAGCAGTTCTTC; CDR3 protein: CASALGLGSNFDEQFF
D gene: NA; J gene: TRBJ2-1; V gene: TRBV7-9; CDR3 length: 16; clone size: NA; CDR3 DNA: TGTGCCAGCAGCCCCATCGGACTTCGCCCCACCAATGAGCAGTTCTTC; CDR3 protein: CASSPIGLRPTNEQFF
D gene: NA; J gene: TRBJ1-1; V gene: TRBV6-6; CDR3 length: 13; clone size: NA; CDR3 DNA: TGTGCCAGTGTGGGGGAGGGGTACACTGAAGCTTTCTTT; CDR3 protein: CASVGEGYTEAFF
D gene: TRBD1; J gene: TRBJ1-1; V gene: TRBV7-9; CDR3 length: 14; clone size: NA; CDR3 DNA: TGTGCCAGCAGCTTAGGGGACAGTTCCACTGAAGCTTTCTTT; CDR3 protein: CASSLGDSSTEAFF
D gene: NA; J gene: TRBJ1-5; V gene: TRBV19; CDR3 length: 13; clone size: NA; CDR3 DNA: TGTGCCAGTAGTATAGTCGGGAATCAGCCCCAGCATTTT; CDR3 protein: CASSIVGNQPQHF
D gene: NA; J gene: TRBJ2-5; V gene: TRBV5-1; CDR3 length: 14; clone size: NA; CDR3 DNA: TGCGCCAGCCGTCGGGGGGCAACACAAGAGACCCAGTACTTC; CDR3 protein: CASRRGATQETQYF
D gene: TRBD1; J gene: TRBJ1-5; V gene: TRBV10-3; CDR3 length: 13; clone size: NA; CDR3 DNA: TGTGCCATCAGTGGAGGGGGCGAGCAGCCCCAGCATTTT; CDR3 protein: CAISGGGEQPQHF
D gene: NA; J gene: TRBJ2-1; V gene: TRBV28; CDR3 length: 15; clone size: NA; CDR3 DNA: TGTGCCAGCAGCCGTCAGGGGGGGGCATACAATGAGCAGTTCTTC; CDR3 protein: CASSRQGGAYNEQFF
D gene: TRBD2; J gene: TRBJ2-2; V gene: TRBV7-8; CDR3 length: 18; clone size: NA; CDR3 DNA: TGTGCCAGCAGCCCCTATCTAGCGGGGGGGCCCGCAACCGGGGAGCTGTTTTTT; CDR3 protein: CASSPYLAGGPATGELFF
D gene: NA; J gene: TRBJ1-4; V gene: TRBV23-1; CDR3 length: 14; clone size: NA; CDR3 DNA: TGCGCCAGCGGTCTAGGGCAGGGTCGTGAAAAACTGTTTTTT; CDR3 protein: CASGLGQGREKLFF
D gene: TRBD2; J gene: TRBJ2-1; V gene: TRBV4-2; CDR3 length: 17; clone size: few; CDR3 DNA: TGTGCCAGCAGACCCCTCCTTAAGCGGGGGGGGGACAATGAGCAGTTCTTC; CDR3 protein: CASRPLLKRGGDNEQFF
D gene: TRBD1; J gene: TRBJ2-3; V gene: TRBV5-1; CDR3 length: 15; clone size: NA; CDR3 DNA: TGCGCCAGCAGCTGGACAGGGTCCCGGGGAGATACGCAGTATTTT; CDR3 protein: CASSWTGSRGDTQYF
D gene: NA; J gene: TRBJ1-5; V gene: TRBV5-6; CDR3 length: 15; clone size: NA; CDR3 DNA: TGTGCCAGCAGCTCAGGACAGAGCTATAATCAGCCCCAGCATTTT; CDR3 protein: CASSSGQSYNQPQHF
D gene: NA; J gene: TRBJ2-5; V gene: TRBV5-5; CDR3 length: 14; clone size: NA; CDR3 DNA: TGTGCCAGCAGTAGACTCACCTATGGAGAGACCCAGTACTTC; CDR3 protein: CASSRLTYGETQYF
D gene: NA; J gene: TRBJ1-3; V gene: TRBV6-5; CDR3 length: 12; clone size: few; CDR3 DNA: TGTGCCAGCAGGGGCTCTGGAAACACCATATATTTT; CDR3 protein: CASRGSGNTIYF
D gene: TRBD1; J gene: TRBJ2-1; V gene: TRBV9; CDR3 length: 14; clone size: NA; CDR3 DNA: TGTGCCAGCAGCGTCGGGACAGGCTACAATGAGCAGTTCTTC; CDR3 protein: CASSVGTGYNEQFF
D gene: NA; J gene: TRBJ2-5; V gene: TRBV7-2; CDR3 length: 13; clone size: NA; CDR3 DNA: TGTGCCAGCAGCTTCCCGGTTCAAGAGACCCAGTACTTC; CDR3 protein: CASSFPVQETQYF
D gene: NA; J gene: TRBJ1-5; V gene: TRBV7-2; CDR3 length: 15; clone size: NA; CDR3 DNA: TGTGCCAGCAGCACCCGAGGGTGGAGCAATCAGCCCCAGCATTTT; CDR3 protein: CASSTRGWSNQPQHF
D gene: TRBD1; J gene: TRBJ2-7; V gene: TRBV6-5; CDR3 length: 13; clone size: NA; CDR3 DNA: TGTGCCAGCAGAGAGTCGACAGGGGGCGAGCAGTACTTC; CDR3 protein: CASRESTGGEQYF
D gene: NA; J gene: TRBJ1-1; V gene: TRBV21-1; CDR3 length: 12; clone size: NA; CDR3 DNA: TGTGCCAGCAGCAAACCAGGGGCCAGGGCTTTCTTT; CDR3 protein: CASSKPGARAFF
D gene: NA; J gene: TRBJ2-7; V gene: TRBV4-3; CDR3 length: 16; clone size: NA; CDR3 DNA: TGCGCCAGCAGCCAAGATCGGGACATTAGCTCCTACGAGCAGTACTTC; CDR3 protein: CASSQDRDISSYEQYF
D gene: NA; J gene: TRBJ1-6; V gene: TRBV11-2; CDR3 length: 13; clone size: NA; CDR3 DNA: TGTGCCAGCAGCTCGGACGGACAGTGGGCCCTCCACTTT; CDR3 protein: CASSSDGQWALHF
D gene: NA; J gene: TRBJ2-3; V gene: TRBV7-8; CDR3 length: 13; clone size: NA; CDR3 DNA: TGTGCCAGCAGTCGGGGGCGAATAGATACGCAGTATTTT; CDR3 protein: CASSRGRIDTQYF
D gene: NA; J gene: TRBJ1-1; V gene: TRBV19; CDR3 length: 15; clone size: NA; CDR3 DNA: TGTGCCAGTAGTATCACAGGAGCTCTGAACACTGAAGCTTTCTTT; CDR3 protein: CASSITGALNTEAFF
D gene: NA; J gene: TRBJ1-5; V gene: TRBV14; CDR3 length: 14; clone size: few; CDR3 DNA: TGTGCCAGCAGCCCGCAGGGGCGCTTTCAGCCCCAGCATTTT; CDR3 protein: CASSPQGRFQPQHF
D gene: NA; J gene: TRBJ2-5; V gene: TRBV9; CDR3 length: 13; clone size: NA; CDR3 DNA: TGTGCCAGCACAAAAGGTCCACAGGGGACCCAGTACTTC; CDR3 protein: CASTKGPQGTQYF
D gene: NA; J gene: TRBJ1-4; V gene: TRBV14; CDR3 length: 13; clone size: NA; CDR3 DNA: TGTGCCAGCAGCCAACAGACAGGCGAAAAACTGTTTTTT; CDR3 protein: CASSQQTGEKLFF
D gene: NA; J gene: TRBJ1-1; V gene: TRBV11-2; CDR3 length: 13; clone size: NA; CDR3 DNA: TGTGCCAGCAGCTTTAGGCAGAACACTGAAGCTTTCTTT; CDR3 protein: CASSFRQNTEAFF
D gene: NA; J gene: TRBJ1-1; V gene: TRBV18; CDR3 length: 11; clone size: NA; CDR3 DNA: TGTGCCAGCGGCAGGGAAACTGAAGCTTTCTTT; CDR3 protein: CASGRETEAFF
D gene: TRBD1; J gene: TRBJ2-1; V gene: TRBV7-2; CDR3 length: 18; clone size: NA; CDR3 DNA: TGTGCCAGCAGCTTTCCGGACAGGGGCAAGAAATACTACAATGAGCAGTTCTTC; CDR3 protein: CASSFPDRGKKYYNEQFF
D gene: NA; J gene: TRBJ1-6; V gene: TRBV30; CDR3 length: 13; clone size: few; CDR3 DNA: TGTGCCGTAAAAACAGGGACACCTTCACCCCTCCACTTT; CDR3 protein: CAVKTGTPSPLHF
D gene: NA; J gene: TRBJ2-5; V gene: TRBV5-1; CDR3 length: 16; clone size: NA; CDR3 DNA: TGCGCCAGCAGCCTTGGGACGGACGCGGGGCAAGAGACCCAGTACTTC; CDR3 protein: CASSLGTDAGQETQYF
D gene: TRBD1; J gene: TRBJ1-6; V gene: TRBV4-2; CDR3 length: 15; clone size: NA; CDR3 DNA: TGTGCCAGCAGCCGCGCGGGACAGGTTTTATCACCCCTCCACTTT; CDR3 protein: CASSRAGQVLSPLHF
D gene: NA; J gene: TRBJ2-2; V gene: TRBV5-5; CDR3 length: 17; clone size: NA; CDR3 DNA: TGTGCCAGCAGCTTCTCGGGACGGAAGCTGAACACCGGGGAGCTGTTTTTT; CDR3 protein: CASSFSGRKLNTGELFF
D gene: NA; J gene: TRBJ2-4; V gene: TRBV28; CDR3 length: 13; clone size: NA; CDR3 DNA: TGTGCCAGCAGTCCACAGGCCCTAAACATTCAGTACTTC; CDR3 protein: CASSPQALNIQYF
D gene: NA; J gene: TRBJ1-2; V gene: TRBV9; CDR3 length: 14; clone size: NA; CDR3 DNA: TGTGCCAGCAGCCCAGAGGGGGGATTCTATGGCTACACCTTC; CDR3 protein: CASSPEGGFYGYTF
D gene: NA; J gene: TRBJ2-2; V gene: TRBV7-2; CDR3 length: 15; clone size: NA; CDR3 DNA: TGTGCCAGCAGCTTAACTGCTGCGAACACCGGGGAGCTGTTTTTT; CDR3 protein: CASSLTAANTGELFF
D gene: NA; J gene: TRBJ1-2; V gene: TRBV18; CDR3 length: 13; clone size: NA; CDR3 DNA: TGTGCCAGCTCCGAACAGGGTGGGACTCACTACACCTTC; CDR3 protein: CASSEQGGTHYTF
D gene: NA; J gene: TRBJ2-1; V gene: TRBV9; CDR3 length: 15; clone size: NA; CDR3 DNA: TGTGCCAGCAGCGTAGGACTCGTAGGGGGCAATGAGCAGTTCTTC; CDR3 protein: CASSVGLVGGNEQFF
D gene: TRBD2; J gene: TRBJ2-3; V gene: TRBV7-7; CDR3 length: 15; clone size: NA; CDR3 DNA: TGTGCCAGCAGTTCTAGCGGGGGGCTAACAGATACGCAGTATTTT; CDR3 protein: CASSSSGGLTDTQYF
D gene: TRBD1; J gene: TRBJ2-3; V gene: TRBV11-2; CDR3 length: 16; clone size: NA; CDR3 DNA: TGTGCCAGCAGCCTTGTACCGGGACAGAACACAGATACGCAGTATTTT; CDR3 protein: CASSLVPGQNTDTQYF
D gene: NA; J gene: TRBJ2-6; V gene: TRBV28; CDR3 length: 15; clone size: NA; CDR3 DNA: TGTGCCAGCCGAACAGCAATCTCTGGGGCCAACGTCCTGACTTTC; CDR3 protein: CASRTAISGANVLTF
D gene: TRBD1; J gene: TRBJ1-3; V gene: TRBV5-8; CDR3 length: 14; clone size: once; CDR3 DNA: TGTGCCAGCAGCCCTACAGGGGCAGGAAACACCATATATTTT; CDR3 protein: CASSPTGAGNTIYF